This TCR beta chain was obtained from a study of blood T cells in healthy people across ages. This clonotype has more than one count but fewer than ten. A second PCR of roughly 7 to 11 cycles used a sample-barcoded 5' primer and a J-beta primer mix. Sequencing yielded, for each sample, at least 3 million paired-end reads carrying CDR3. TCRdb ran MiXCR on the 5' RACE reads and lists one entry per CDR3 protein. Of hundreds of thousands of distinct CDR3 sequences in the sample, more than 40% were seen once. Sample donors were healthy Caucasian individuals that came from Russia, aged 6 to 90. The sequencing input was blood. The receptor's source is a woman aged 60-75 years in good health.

Here the CDR3 reads CASSSQFF. As DNA, the CDR3 is TGTGCCAGCAGTTCCCAGTTCTTC. V gene TRBV12-3 or TRBV12-4 combines with J gene TRBJ2-1; no clear D gene. The V end lost 4 bases, the J end lost 13 bases, and 2 bases lay between the germline ends. The CDR3 spans 8 residues.